The 24 T cell receptor beta chains below all came from one sample that was sequenced in a study of OX40 agonist ivuxolimab in advanced cancers. Profiled with immunoSEQ multiplex PCR; TCRdb holds only in-frame clones, not every one. Of fewer than 80,000 clones listed, 85% to 90% are singletons. Specimen: CD4+ or CD8+ T cells sorted from blood, collected in a trial of the OX40 agonist ivuxolimab. The receptors were sampled from an adult with an advanced solid tumor such as melanoma, head and neck, liver or kidney cancer.

The chain combines TRBV14 with TRBJ2-3; 8 positions match TRBD2. Germline V CDR1 and CDR2: SGHDN, FVKESK. The CDR3 consists of 15 residues. The V gene end was trimmed by 4 bases and the J gene end by 6 bases; junction bases not matched to a gene: 9. Here the CDR3 DNA reads TGTGCCAGCAGCCCTCTTGCGGGGGGTTTGGATACGCAGTATTTT. This sequence encodes CASSPLAGGLDTQYF.

This sequence joins TRBV7-2 and TRBJ1-6; 10 bases are a match to TRBD1. Per germline, CDR1 SGHTA and CDR2 FQGNSA. Unmatched junction bases numbered 9, after V lost 3 bases and J lost 13 bases. This CDR3 region has 15 residues. As DNA, the CDR3 is TGTGCCAGCAGCTTCCAGACAGGGGGCACCTTCCCCCTCCACTTT. This gives the protein CASSFQTGGTFPLHF.

Concerning this clone itself: The same CDR3 can be traced to other DNA sequences in this sample. The chain has TRBV5-1 and TRBJ1-3; no clear D gene. There are 13 residues in the CDR3. Trimming removed 0 bases from V and 4 bases from J, with 5 bases in between. Germline V CDR1 and CDR2: SGHRS, YFSETQ. CDR3 in DNA: TGCGCCAGCAGCTTGGGTGGGGGAAACACCATATATTTT. Protein product: CASSLGGGNTIYF.

V and J are TRBV4-3 and TRBJ1-5; TRBD1 might be the D (5 bases). Germline lookup yields CDR1 LGHNA and CDR2 YSLEER. The CDR3 is made up of 17 amino acids. With 0 bases removed from V and 7 bases from J, the gap between germline ends came to 19 bases. The CDR3 bases are TGCGCCAGCAGCCAAGATACGGGCTTGCCCAGGGCCCAGCCCCAGCATTTT. Its protein is CASSQDTGLPRAQPQHF.

The rearrangement links TRBV2 to TRBJ2-1; a possible D gene is TRBD2 (6 bases). Germline lookup yields CDR1 SNHLY and CDR2 FYNNEI. V gave up 7 bases and J gave up 0 bases, with 13 bases separating them. CDR3 size: 15 residues. CDR3 protein: CASTPGGSSYNEQFF. Written as DNA, the CDR3 is TGTGCCAGCACCCCTGGGGGGTCCTCCTACAATGAGCAGTTCTTC.

The rearrangement uses TRBV10-3 and TRBJ2-5; D is unresolved. Germline values: CDR1 ENHRY, CDR2 SYGVKD. V lost 0 bases, J lost 3 bases, and 5 bases lay in between. The CDR3 is made up of 13 amino acids. The CDR3, as DNA: TGTGCCATCAGTGAGTCTAAGGAAGAGACCCAGTACTTC. Its protein is CAISESKEETQYF.

The chain has TRBV30 and TRBJ2-5; TRBD1 agrees at 10 bases. In germline, CDR1 is GTSNPN, CDR2 SVGIG (reference sequence). With 3 bases clipped from V and 3 bases from J, the junction kept 7 bases outside the gene matches. CDR3 length: 15 residues. This CDR3 reads CAWRGDRGGKETQYF. The CDR3, as DNA: TGTGCCTGGAGGGGGGACAGGGGTGGGAAAGAGACCCAGTACTTC.

V and J are TRBV2 and TRBJ2-2, with unresolved D. V was shortened by 1 base and J by 7 bases, with 10 bases between the two germline ends. CDR3 length: 14 residues. Per germline, CDR1 SNHLY and CDR2 FYNNEI. Here the CDR3 DNA reads TGTGCCAGCAGTGAAGGAGCACCCAACGGGGAGCTGTTTTTT. Translating it yields CASSEGAPNGELFF.

A remark on this clone: One end of the junction fails to match germline, which may point to a read error. This chain connects TRBV7-2 to TRBJ2-5, with a weak D call TRBD1 (6 bases). Germline assignment: CDR1 SGHTA and CDR2 FQGNSA. This CDR3 has 13 residues. The DNA of the CDR3 is TGTGCCGGCAGCCCGGGACACTCGGAGACCCAGTACTTC. Its protein product is CAGSPGHSETQYF.

The chain is built from TRBV11-2 and TRBJ1-1, with 7 bases fitting TRBD1. Per the germline V gene, CDR1 is SGHAT and CDR2 is FQNNGV. V shed 8 bases and J 1 base; nucleotides not matched to a gene: 4. The CDR3 length is 13 residues. For the CDR3, the DNA is TGTGCCAGCGGGAGGGACAGGAACACTGAAGCTTTCTTT. This translates into CASGRDRNTEAFF.

This sequence joins TRBV4-1 and TRBJ2-5, with 9 bases lining up with TRBD2. The CDR3 sequence is 16 residues long. Germline V gives CDR1 MGHRA, CDR2 YSYEKL. V was pared by 1 base and J by 6 bases, with 9 bases of the junction left unmatched. The CDR3 sequence is CASSQAQAGGTKTQYF. Here the CDR3 DNA reads TGCGCCAGCAGCCAAGCCCAAGCGGGGGGTACGAAGACCCAGTACTTC.

The J gene is TRBJ1-1, the V gene TRBV7-9; D remains ambiguous. Trimming removed 4 bases at V and 4 bases at J, with 7 bases between. The CDR3 has 12 residues. The V gene's germline CDR1 is SEHNR and CDR2 FQNEAQ (reference sequence). CDR3 in amino acids: CASSSTGTEAFF. In nucleotides, the CDR3 is TGTGCCAGCAGCTCGACGGGCACTGAAGCTTTCTTT. Looking up the rest from reference TRBV7-9 and TRBJ1-1 gives the full variable domain: DTGVSQNPRHKITKRGQNVTFRCDPISEHNRLYWYRQTLGQGPEFLTYFQNEAQLEKSRLLSDRFSAERPKGSFSTLEIQRTEQGDSAMYLCASSSTGTEAFFGQGTRLTVV.

The V gene is TRBV5-4, the J gene TRBJ2-1, with 9 bases aligning to TRBD1. The junction had 2 bases not matched to a gene; V was cut back by 1 base and J by 3 bases. There are 15 residues in the CDR3. Looked up from germline, CDR1 is SGHNT and CDR2 is YYREEE (reference sequence). CDR3 in amino acids: CASSLTGGYYNEQFF. The DNA for the CDR3 is TGTGCCAGCAGCTTGACAGGGGGCTACTACAATGAGCAGTTCTTC.

The chain has TRBV5-8 and TRBJ2-1; 12 nucleotides match TRBD2. The CDR3 runs to 17 residues. With 3 bases clipped from V and 3 bases from J, the junction kept 7 bases outside the gene matches. Per the germline V gene, CDR1 is SGHTS and CDR2 is YDEGEE. Written as DNA, the CDR3 is TGTGCCAGCAGCTCTCCACCGACTAGCGGGGGCTACAATGAGCAGTTCTTC. Protein product: CASSSPPTSGGYNEQFF.

This rearrangement joins TRBV11-2 to TRBJ2-7, with 8 bases fitting TRBD1. The CDR3 extends over 15 amino acids. V lost 1 base, J lost 2 bases, and 4 bases stayed unmatched. CDR1 and CDR2 from the germline V gene are SGHAT and FQNNGV. The CDR3 DNA sequence: TGTGCCAGCAGCTTAGCAGGGGGCCTAACCTACGAGCAGTACTTC. Encoded protein: CASSLAGGLTYEQYF.

The chain links TRBV6-6 to TRBJ1-4; 8 positions agree with TRBD1. The CDR3 has 14 amino acids. Germline values: CDR1 MNHNY, CDR2 SVGAGI (reference sequence). V trimming: 7 bases; J trimming: 6 bases; junction bases outside the gene matches: 7. DNA for the CDR3: TGTGCCAGCACCAGGGGGCGGTTCGATGAAAAACTGTTTTTT. It yields the protein CASTRGRFDEKLFF.

V gene TRBV7-8 combines with J gene TRBJ2-7, with D possibly matching TRBD1 (6 bases). This CDR3 has 16 residues. Germline V gene data show CDR1 as SGHVS and CDR2 as FQNEAQ. The V end lost 2 bases, the J end lost 7 bases, and 21 bases lay between the germline ends. CDR3 residues: CASSLRDGGTSGEQYF. In DNA form, the CDR3 reads TGTGCCAGCAGCTTACGCGATGGGGGCACGTCGGGGGAGCAGTACTTC.

The genes are TRBV19 and TRBJ1-6; no definite D call. Trimming stripped 2 bases from V and 3 bases from J, with 11 bases between. Germline CDR1 is LNHDA and CDR2 is SQIVND (reference sequence). This CDR3 region has 16 residues. The CDR3 DNA is TGTGCCAGTAGTATAACAGCCAGCCACTATAATTCACCCCTCCACTTT. Protein: CASSITASHYNSPLHF.

This chain connects TRBV6-5 to TRBJ2-7, with 10 nucleotides matching TRBD1. CDR3 length: 14 amino acids. The V segment lost 4 bases and the J segment 4 bases; nucleotides outside the gene matches: 4. The germline CDR1 and CDR2 sequences are MNHEY and SVGAGI. The DNA for the CDR3 is TGTGCCAGCAGTTCGGACAGGGGGTTGTACGAGCAGTACTTC. Translated, it gives CASSSDRGLYEQYF.

This rearrangement joins TRBV10-3 to TRBJ2-5; TRBD1 matches at 7 bases. Germline V CDR1 and CDR2: ENHRY, SYGVKD. V lost 6 bases, J lost 4 bases, and 11 bases stayed unmatched. The CDR3 consists of 15 residues. For the CDR3, the DNA is TGTGCCATCAGCCCTCGGGACAGCGGAGGAGAGACCCAGTACTTC. Translated, it gives CAISPRDSGGETQYF.

V gene TRBV5-1 combines with J gene TRBJ1-2; no clear D gene. There are 12 residues in the CDR3. Germline V gives CDR1 SGHRS, CDR2 YFSETQ. V was cut by 0 bases and J by 8 bases, with 8 bases left in between. DNA of the CDR3: TGCGCCAGCAGCTTGGCCACCGAAGGCTACACCTTC. Its protein product is CASSLATEGYTF.

The rearrangement uses TRBV6-1 and TRBJ1-4; D possibly corresponds to TRBD1 (5 bases). The CDR3 contains 14 residues. Germline assignment: CDR1 MNHNS and CDR2 SASEGT. V was clipped by 11 bases and J by 7 bases, with 20 bases between them. The chain's CDR3 is CAGEGSARGEKLFF. As DNA, the CDR3 is TGTGCCGGGGAGGGGAGCGCTCGGGGTGAAAAACTGTTTTTT.

The V call is TRBV5-6, the J call TRBJ2-1, with 10 bases fitting TRBD2. V was clipped by 2 bases and J by 4 bases; unmatched bases: 3. This CDR3 comprises 15 residues. Germline CDR1 and CDR2: SGHDT and YYEEEE. The CDR3 here is CASSLLAGPYNEQFF. DNA of the CDR3: TGTGCCAGCAGCTTACTAGCGGGGCCTTACAATGAGCAGTTCTTC.

The rearrangement links TRBV19 to TRBJ2-3; 7 nucleotides match TRBD2. V shed 7 bases, J shed 1 base, and the junction held 11 bases outside the gene matches. Germline V lookup: CDR1 LNHDA, CDR2 SQIVND (reference sequence). The CDR3 spans 16 residues. In nucleotides, the CDR3 is TGTGCCAGTATGAGCGGGGCGGCGGAAGGCACAGATACGCAGTATTTT. It is translated as CASMSGAAEGTDTQYF.